Detailed here is one T cell receptor (beta chain). No antigen is known for it. The germline CDR1 and CDR2 sequences are SGHRS and YFSETQ. The ends were cut back, 0 bases at V and 1 base at J, with 17 bases in the middle. The CDR3 runs 18 residues. The naive CD8 subset, CD45RO-negative cells positively selected for CCR7, excluded terminally differentiated effector memory CD45RA+ cells. This entry comes from a study of shared clonotypes between healthy human individuals. At the level of the study: Each donor had three CD4 naive, three CD4 memory, two CD8 naive and one CD8 memory plate. Study findings and constraints: For sorted subsets, rarefaction showed incomplete sequencing despite large depth. Compared with clonotypes that all four donors shared, non-shared clonotypes had lower generation probabilities. Generally, naive subsets came out with larger estimated richness than memory subsets.

Assay: immunoSEQ multiplex PCR; the TCRdb copy retains only in-frame clones and omits some. The table lists millions of clones, roughly 94% of them singletons, with around 1.1% in the top ten. V usage is TRBV5-1 and J usage is TRBJ2-4, with a tentative D call TRBD1 (5 bases). This receptor was obtained from a man aged 18 to 30 in good health. The material sequenced was naive CD8+ T cells sorted from blood. The chain's CDR3 is CASSLAFRRDKAKNIQYF. In DNA form, the CDR3 reads TGCGCCAGCAGCTTGGCCTTTCGCAGGGATAAGGCCAAAAACATTCAGTACTTC.